This T cell receptor (beta chain) stems from a study of cytomegalovirus exposure and HLA in healthy donors. The study's findings and limits: Available immune exposure information was restricted to CMV serostatus only. It is likely that the observed cluster of highly shared sequence variants was a sequencing artifact.

The CDR3 length is 14 residues. V dropped 5 bases and J dropped 8; count of bases not matched to a gene: 10. Germline V lookup: CDR1 MNHEY, CDR2 SVGAGI. Turning to this clone: What it binds is not known.

With 60 Vbeta and 13 Jbeta primers, the PCR was carried out. Only in-frame clones appear in the TCRdb table, and some are missing; sequencing was by immunoSEQ multiplex PCR. The sample yields about 52,000 clones, of which the top ten take up over 9%. Sequencing was done on a sample of PBMCs. The TCR comes from a woman in her fifties or sixties in good health and CMV-seropositive. The chain couples TRBV6-5 to TRBJ2-7, with 9 bases lining up with TRBD1. CDR3 sequence reads: CASSPPGQGPKQYF. DNA for the CDR3: TGTGCCAGCAGTCCACCGGGACAGGGCCCCAAGCAGTACTTC.